A single TCR beta chain is shown here with its context. This entry comes from a study of blood T cell repertoires in COVID-19. About the study: Sources were T cells, B-cell-depleted T cells, or PBMCs; the material itself was cDNA or gDNA.

Profiled with immunoSEQ multiplex PCR; TCRdb holds only in-frame clones, not every one. The sample lists fewer than 200,000 clones; about four fifths were seen once. This CDR3 is built from 15 residues. Germline assignment: CDR1 SNHLY and CDR2 FYNNEI. With V trimmed by 9 bases and J by 2 bases, 10 bases remained unmatched. This rearrangement joins TRBV2 to TRBJ2-7; 10 bases are shared with TRBD2. The sequence was obtained from a middle-aged man who had recovered from COVID-19. The sequenced sample consisted of peripheral blood. The CDR3 DNA is TGTGCCAGTGCTCTCCTAGCGGGAGTGGCCTACGAGCAGTACTTC. Its translation: CASALLAGVAYEQYF. The full variable domain, rest sourced from reference TRBV2 and TRBJ2-7, is EPEVTQTPSHQVTQMGQEVILRCVPISNHLYFYWYRQILGQKVEFLVSFYNNEISEKSEIFDDQFSVERPDGSNFTLKIRSTKLEDSAMYFCASALLAGVAYEQYFGPGTRLTVT.